This T cell receptor beta chain comes out of a study of spatial heterogeneity in lung cancer. The wider study: After resection, follow-up PBMC samples were sequenced when available, at a median of about 2 years later.

MiXCR was run by TCRdb on the 5' RACE reads, yielding one entry per CDR3 protein. The data contain around 29,000 distinct CDR3 sequences, about 10% of them singletons. Germline CDR1 is SQVTM and CDR2 is ANQGSEA. Trimming left V 4 bases short and J 4 bases short, with 19 bases between. The CDR3 loop spans 15 amino acids. This clonotype was recorded at least ten times. Time point noted: blood at routine non-recurrence follow-up after resection. No cells were sorted before sequencing. The whole RNA sequenced was extracted from tumor, nontumor lung or frozen PBMC. The V gene is TRBV29-1, the J gene TRBJ1-2, with a weak D call TRBD1 (6 bases). This material consisted of PBMCs, taken at follow-up. This clonotype was sampled from a female donor with early-stage non-small cell lung cancer. CDR3 protein: CSVGQGNGRGYGYTF. The CDR3 coding sequence is TGCAGCGTTGGGCAGGGGAATGGCAGGGGCTATGGCTACACCTTC.